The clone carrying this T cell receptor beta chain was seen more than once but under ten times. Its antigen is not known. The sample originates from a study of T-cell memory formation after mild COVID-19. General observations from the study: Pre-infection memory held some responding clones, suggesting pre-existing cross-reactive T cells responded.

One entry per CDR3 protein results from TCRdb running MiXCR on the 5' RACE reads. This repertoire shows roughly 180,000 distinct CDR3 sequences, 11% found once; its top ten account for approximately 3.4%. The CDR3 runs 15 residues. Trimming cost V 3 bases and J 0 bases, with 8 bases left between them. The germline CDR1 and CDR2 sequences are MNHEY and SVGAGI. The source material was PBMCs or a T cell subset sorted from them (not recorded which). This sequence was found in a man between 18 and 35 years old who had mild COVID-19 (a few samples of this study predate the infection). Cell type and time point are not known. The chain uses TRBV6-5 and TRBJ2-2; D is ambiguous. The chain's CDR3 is CASSYSGANTGELFF. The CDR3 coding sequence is TGTGCCAGCAGTTATTCTGGAGCGAACACCGGGGAGCTGTTTTTT.